This T cell receptor (beta chain) was sequenced for a study of shared clonotypes between healthy human individuals. Per germline, CDR1 MDHEN and CDR2 SYDVKM. V was trimmed by 8 bases and J by 4 bases, leaving 11 bases between them. The CDR3 has 13 residues. A deep-level run was used for the assay. Replicate PCRs run on sorted subsets employed approximately 0.2 ug DNA, 25,000 to 35,000 T cell genomes. In the source study's methods: ImmunoSEQ yielded junction-only sequences lacking quality scores, so filtering differed. Data came from immunoSEQ multiplex PCR; TCRdb stores just in-frame clones and leaves some out. That table gives V, J and clone size, and the DNA gave D and trimming. In the table there are under 600,000 clones, about 96% of which are singletons. The authors divided CD4+ cells into CD45RA+ naive and CD45RA-negative memory subsets.

This chain connects TRBV28 to TRBJ1-4, with D hard to call. This clonotype was sampled from a woman aged 30 to 39 in good health. The sequencing sample was made of naive CD4+ T cells sorted from blood. Described subset: CD45RA+ positively selected. CDR3 sequence: CASGVGLNEKLFF. The CDR3 DNA reads as TGTGCCAGCGGAGTAGGGCTTAATGAAAAACTGTTTTTT.